This T cell receptor (beta chain) was captured in a study of blood T cell repertoires in COVID-19. Across the study: T cells, B-cell-depleted T cells, or PBMCs supplied cDNA or gDNA.

Generated by immunoSEQ multiplex PCR, the TCRdb table keeps only in-frame clones and is missing some. The table has under 300,000 clones, around 88% seen once; the top ten hold roughly 10%. Per the germline V gene, CDR1 is LGHDT and CDR2 is YNNKEL (reference sequence). V lost 4 bases to trimming and J lost 1 base, with 7 bases between them. The CDR3 spans 13 residues. Two negative PCRs, clearance, or symptom resolution characterized the recovered Cohort 3 donors. Sequencing was performed on PBMCs or T cells enriched from blood (not recorded which). This chain uses TRBV3-1 (or the pseudogene TRBV3-2) with TRBJ1-1; no reliable D call. The clonotype comes from a man between 35 and 55 years old who had recovered from COVID-19. CDR3 in DNA: TGTGCCAGCAGCCTTTCTAGGAACACTGAAGCTTTCTTT. Its protein is CASSLSRNTEAFF.